The next 19 T cell receptor beta chains were all read from a single sample in a study of CD8 T cells in Susac syndrome. When the RNA was reverse transcribed, random hexamers were used with an input of about 0.5 to 1 ug. TCRdb re-derived calls from the immunoSEQ multiplex PCR reads in MiXCR, one entry per CDR3 protein. The data contain about 210,000 distinct CDR3 sequences, roughly 96% of them singletons. The sample taken for sequencing was CD4+ T cells from PBMCs. The receptors originated from a human donor with multiple sclerosis.

The V call is TRBV7-9, the J call TRBJ2-7; 8 nucleotides align to TRBD1. The V gene end was trimmed by 8 bases and the J gene end by 6 bases; junction bases not matched to a gene: 6. The CDR3 is 12 residues long. CDR1 and CDR2 (germline): SEHNR, FQNEAQ (reference sequence). The CDR3 region is CASQSTGGEQYF. The CDR3 DNA reads TGTGCCAGCCAAAGTACAGGGGGCGAGCAGTACTTC.

The chain uses TRBV29-1 and TRBJ1-4; no firm D call. Germline-derived CDR1 and CDR2 are SQVTM and ANQGSEA. V lost 4 bases and J lost 8, with 11 bases in between. The CDR3 runs 12 residues. CDR3 DNA sequence: TGCAGCGTTGTGGGTGCTAGGGAAAAACTGTTTTTT. It codes for CSVVGAREKLFF.

The table lists this clonotype with a count of one. The chain employs TRBV12-3 or TRBV12-4 and TRBJ2-7; D is possibly TRBD1 (5 bases). CDR3 length equals 15 residues. Trimming took off 2 bases at V and 5 bases at J, with 16 bases between the two ends. The CDR3: CASSLTQGTKNEQYF. CDR3 DNA sequence: TGTGCCAGCAGTTTAACCCAGGGCACGAAGAACGAGCAGTACTTC.

V and J are TRBV20-1 and TRBJ2-5; 10 positions match TRBD2. The CDR3 has 14 residues. Germline V gene sequence: CDR1 DFQATT, CDR2 SNEGSKA (reference sequence). The V and J ends lost 3 bases and 7 bases, in that order; junction bases with no gene match: 8. CDR3 nucleotide sequence: TGCAGTGCTAGTCCGAGGAGCGGGAGGGGGACCCAGTACTTC. Encoded protein: CSASPRSGRGTQYF.

The genes are TRBV7-3 and TRBJ2-7, with 8 positions matching TRBD2. The germline CDR1 and CDR2 sequences are SGHTA and FQGTGA. The CDR3 runs to 15 residues. Trimming removed 5 bases from V and 3 bases from J; junction bases left unmatched: 9. CDR3 sequence reads: CASSPDGTRGYEQYF. In DNA form, the CDR3 reads TGTGCCAGCAGCCCTGACGGGACTAGAGGCTACGAGCAGTACTTC.

This chain links TRBV4-2 with TRBJ1-3, with D unclear. The CDR3 consists of 12 residues. The V end lost 1 base, the J end lost 3 bases, and 1 base lay between the germline ends. CDR1 LGHNA and CDR2 YNFKEQ come from the germline V gene. The CDR3 nucleotides are TGTGCCAGCAGCCAAGGTGGAAACACCATATATTTT. Translating it yields CASSQGGNTIYF.

The chain uses TRBV11-1 and TRBJ2-4, with 9 bases that match TRBD2. V lost 2 bases and J lost 12; bases outside the gene matches: 5. The CDR3 is 13 amino acids. Per the germline V gene, CDR1 is SGHAT and CDR2 is FQDESV (reference sequence). This CDR3 is CASSLIAGVHQYF. The CDR3 DNA reads as TGTGCCAGCAGCTTAATAGCGGGAGTTCATCAGTACTTC. Based on the CDR3 plus reference TRBV11-1 and TRBJ2-4, the full variable domain is EAEVAQSPRYKITEKSQAVAFWCDPISGHATLYWYRQILGQGPELLVQFQDESVVDDSQLPKDRFSAERLKGVDSTLKIQPAELGDSAMYLCASSLIAGVHQYFGAGTRLSVL.

This chain links TRBV15 with TRBJ2-7; no clear D gene. Germline V CDR1 and CDR2: LNHNV, YYDKDF (reference sequence). V lost 3 bases and J lost 5, with 11 bases in between. The CDR3 is made up of 13 amino acids. For the CDR3, the DNA is TGTGCCACCAGCAGGGGCCAATGGGACGAGCAGTACTTC. Amino acids: CATSRGQWDEQYF.

The chain recombines TRBV5-4 with TRBJ1-1; 9 bases agree with TRBD1. The CDR3 spans 16 residues. Trimming at V came to 1 base and at J to 2 bases, leaving 6 bases not matched to a gene. Germline values: CDR1 SGHNT, CDR2 YYREEE (reference sequence). The CDR3, as DNA: TGTGCCAGCAGCTTGACAGGGGGCGGGGGTAACACTGAAGCTTTCTTT. As protein: CASSLTGGGGNTEAFF.

This chain connects TRBV6-1 to TRBJ1-2; D call uncertain. Per the germline V gene, CDR1 is MNHNS and CDR2 is SASEGT. V was cut by 6 bases and J by 4 bases, with 15 bases left in between. The CDR3 covers 14 residues. In DNA, the CDR3 is TGTGCCAGCAGCCAGCCACCGGGAGTCTATGGCTACACCTTC. Translating gives CASSQPPGVYGYTF.

This sequence joins TRBV9 and TRBJ2-1, with TRBD2 matching over 10 bases. Germline V CDR1 and CDR2: SGDLS, YYNGEE. V dropped 2 bases and J dropped 10; count of bases not matched to a gene: 15. The CDR3 is made up of 17 amino acids. The DNA of the CDR3 is TGTGCCAGCAGCGTCGATATCCTAGCGGGGGTCCCCGGCGAGCAGTTCTTC. Translating gives CASSVDILAGVPGEQFF. The complete variable domain, with remaining parts taken from reference TRBV9 and TRBJ2-1, reads DSGVTQTPKHLITATGQRVTLRCSPRSGDLSVYWYQQSLDQGLQFLIQYYNGEERAKGNILERFSAQQFPDLHSELNLSSLELGDSALYFCASSVDILAGVPGEQFFGPGTRLTVL.

The CDR3: CASSRRPGTAKNTEAFF. The CDR3, as DNA: TGTGCCAGCAGCCGCCGCCCCGGGACAGCGAAGAACACTGAAGCTTTCTTT. This sequence joins TRBV7-9 and TRBJ1-1, with TRBD1 matching 7 bases. The CDR3 is made up of 17 amino acids. V lost 5 bases to trimming and J lost 1 base; unmatched junction nucleotides: 13. Germline V gene sequence: CDR1 SEHNR, CDR2 FQNEAQ (reference sequence).

This chain links TRBV30 with TRBJ1-5, with 7 nucleotides matching TRBD1. This CDR3 is 12 amino acids long. Germline lookup yields CDR1 GTSNPN and CDR2 SVGIG (reference sequence). Trimming removed 2 bases from V and 6 bases from J; junction bases left unmatched: 1. The CDR3 DNA reads TGTGCCTGGAGTACAGGGGCTCAGCCCCAGCATTTT. Its translation: CAWSTGAQPQHF.

The gene calls are TRBV7-2 and TRBJ2-1; 10 positions match TRBD2. With V trimmed by 4 bases and J by 0 bases, 6 bases remained unmatched. CDR1 and CDR2 from the germline V gene are SGHTA and FQGNSA. The length of the CDR3 is 17 residues. As DNA, the CDR3 is TGTGCCAGCAGCTCCCCACTAGCGGGGAGCTCCTACAATGAGCAGTTCTTC. Translating it yields CASSSPLAGSSYNEQFF. The full variable domain, rest sourced from reference TRBV7-2 and TRBJ2-1, is GAGVSQSPSNKVTEKGKDVELRCDPISGHTALYWYRQSLGQGLEFLIYFQGNSAPDKSGLPSDRFSAERTGGSVSTLTIQRTQQEDSAVYLCASSSPLAGSSYNEQFFGPGTRLTVL.

The chain combines TRBV5-1 with TRBJ2-1; TRBD2 is a possible D gene (7 bases). Germline V gene data show CDR1 as SGHRS and CDR2 as YFSETQ. The CDR3 contains 19 residues. V shed 2 bases and J shed 3 bases, with 24 bases lying between them. The CDR3 loop is CASSFPPAGQSGFYNEQFF. In DNA form, the CDR3 reads TGCGCCAGCAGCTTCCCCCCAGCGGGACAAAGCGGCTTCTACAATGAGCAGTTCTTC.

The chain uses TRBV20-1 and TRBJ1-1; tentatively, D is TRBD1 (5 bases). This CDR3 spans 13 amino acids. Germline CDR1 and CDR2: DFQATT and SNEGSKA (reference sequence). V was cut by 5 bases and J by 7 bases, with 17 bases left in between. The chain's CDR3 is CSAPTPGLYEAFF. CDR3 DNA sequence: TGCAGTGCTCCAACGCCGGGACTGTATGAAGCTTTCTTT.

CDR3 nucleotide sequence: TGTGCCAGCAGTGTCAGACAGGCAACTAATGAAAAACTGTTTTTT. This translates into CASSVRQATNEKLFF. The chain recombines TRBV27 with TRBJ1-4; tentatively, D is TRBD1 (6 bases). Trimming left V 5 bases short and J 0 bases short, with 10 bases between. Germline CDR1 is MNHEY and CDR2 is SMNVEV (reference sequence). The CDR3 has 15 amino acids.

The gene calls are TRBV12-3 or TRBV12-4 and TRBJ2-7; perhaps D is TRBD1 or TRBD2 (5 bases each). CDR3 size: 14 residues. Trimming pared 3 bases from V and 0 bases from J, leaving 9 bases between. CDR3 bases: TGTGCCAGCAGTTTCGCAGGGAGCTCCTACGAGCAGTACTTC. It codes for CASSFAGSSYEQYF.

The chain is built from TRBV11-2 and TRBJ2-7; 9 bases align to TRBD1. This CDR3 region has 15 residues. Germline CDR1 is SGHAT and CDR2 is FQNNGV. Trimming cost V 7 bases and J 7 bases; bases outside gene matches: 14. The CDR3 DNA sequence: TGTGCCAGCACCACGGCCGGGACAGGGCAGCGAGAGCAGTACTTC. It yields the protein CASTTAGTGQREQYF.